The rows below give T cell receptor beta chains drawn from one sample of a study of blood T cells in healthy people across ages. MiXCR was run by TCRdb on the 5' RACE reads, yielding one entry per CDR3 protein. The sample holds about 1.4 million distinct CDR3 sequences, 59% seen once. The sample comprised blood. These receptors came from a man younger than 30 in good health. Each CDR3 is given with its conserved first and last residue. D genes are given only for firm matches. Clone size is stated in some rows and not others, as once, few, many or a class when expanded.

d_call j_call v_call clone_size cdr3_nt cdr3_aa
NA TRBJ1-2 TRBV11-2 few TGTGCCAGCAGCTTACTCAGGGGCTTTGATGGCTACACCTTC CASSLLRGFDGYTF
NA TRBJ1-3 TRBV4-3 NA TGCGCCAGCAGCCAAGAACAGACCTCTGGAAACACCATATATTTT CASSQEQTSGNTIYF
NA TRBJ2-6 TRBV7-2 few TGTGCCAGCACCCCTGAGCACTCTGGGGCCAACGTCCTGACTTTC CASTPEHSGANVLTF
TRBD1 TRBJ2-3 TRBV20-1 NA TGCAGTGCTAGAGAAACAGGGGGCGCGCAGTATTTT CSARETGGAQYF
NA TRBJ2-5 TRBV20-1 NA TGCAGTGAAGGTCTAGCGGAGACCCAGTACTTC CSEGLAETQYF
TRBD1 TRBJ1-1 TRBV4-1 NA TGCGCCAGCAGCCAGAGGACAGGGAGGAACACTGAAGCTTTCTTT CASSQRTGRNTEAFF
TRBD1 TRBJ2-6 TRBV28 NA TGTGCCAGCAGAAAACAGGGGTCTGGGGCCAACGTCCTGACTTTC CASRKQGSGANVLTF
NA TRBJ1-1 TRBV5-1 once TGCGCCAGCAGCTCGGGTGGCTGGGGTGAAGCTTTCTTT CASSSGGWGEAFF
NA TRBJ2-1 TRBV20-1 many TGCAGTGCTGCAGATACAGGGTTTGGGGGGCAGTTCTTC CSAADTGFGGQFF
NA TRBJ2-7 TRBV4-2 NA TGTGCCAGCAGCCAAGTAAGTGGCTCCAGCTCCTACGAGCAGTACTTC CASSQVSGSSSYEQYF
TRBD1 TRBJ1-2 TRBV4-2 once TGTGCCAGCAGCCAAGAGGACAGGGTAAATGGCTACACCTTC CASSQEDRVNGYTF
TRBD1 TRBJ2-5 TRBV7-7 NA TGTGCTTTAGGGACAGTCACCCAAGAGACCCAGTACTTC CALGTVTQETQYF